These T cell receptor beta chains were read from a single sample in a study of blood T cell repertoires in COVID-19. The assay was immunoSEQ multiplex PCR, and TCRdb's table has in-frame clones only and misses some. The sample holds 160,000 or so clones, roughly 80% seen once. The material sequenced was peripheral blood. The receptors come from a woman older than 75 with acute or convalescent COVID-19. CDR3s include the opening cysteine and the closing phenylalanine or tryptophan. Fields, in order: V gene, J gene, D gene, clone size, CDR3 DNA, CDR3 protein. D genes are given only for firm matches. Clone size appears in some rows only: once, few, many, or a class for an expanded clone.

V gene: TRBV6-6; J gene: TRBJ1-5; D gene: -; clone size: -; CDR3 DNA: TGTGCCAGCGGGTGGGGGGAAGTAAGCAATCAGCCCCAGCATTTT; CDR3 protein: CASGWGEVSNQPQHF
V gene: TRBV4-1; J gene: TRBJ2-2; D gene: -; clone size: -; CDR3 DNA: TGCGCCAGCAGCCAAGAGCGGAACACCGGGGAGCTGTTTTTT; CDR3 protein: CASSQERNTGELFF
V gene: TRBV6-5; J gene: TRBJ1-5; D gene: -; clone size: -; CDR3 DNA: TGTGCCAGGTCCAGGGAATTGGGTCAGCCCCAGCATTTT; CDR3 protein: CARSRELGQPQHF
V gene: TRBV7-8; J gene: TRBJ2-4; D gene: TRBD1; clone size: -; CDR3 DNA: TGTGCCAGCAGCTCGGCAGCAGGGGGTATTCAGTACTTC; CDR3 protein: CASSSAAGGIQYF
V gene: TRBV30; J gene: TRBJ1-1; D gene: -; clone size: once; CDR3 DNA: TGTGCCTGGAAGAGAGGTAAAGCTGAAGCTTTCTTT; CDR3 protein: CAWKRGKAEAFF
V gene: TRBV9; J gene: TRBJ1-3; D gene: TRBD1; clone size: -; CDR3 DNA: TGTGCCAGCAGCGAGAGGGAGGACAGGTTCTCTGGAAACACCATATATTTT; CDR3 protein: CASSEREDRFSGNTIYF
V gene: TRBV19; J gene: TRBJ1-1; D gene: -; clone size: few; CDR3 DNA: TGTGCCAGTAGTATAGTGGGCACGAAGAACACTGAAGCTTTCTTT; CDR3 protein: CASSIVGTKNTEAFF
V gene: TRBV5-1; J gene: TRBJ2-7; D gene: -; clone size: once; CDR3 DNA: TGCGCCAGCAGCCCATCGGGACAATCCTACGAGCAGTACTTC; CDR3 protein: CASSPSGQSYEQYF
V gene: TRBV5-6; J gene: TRBJ1-1; D gene: -; clone size: -; CDR3 DNA: TGTGCCAGCAGCTTGAGGACTGGTGAAGCTTTCTTT; CDR3 protein: CASSLRTGEAFF
V gene: TRBV19; J gene: TRBJ1-6; D gene: -; clone size: once; CDR3 DNA: TGTGCCAGTAGTATCGCGGGACGCCATAATTCACCCCTCCACTTT; CDR3 protein: CASSIAGRHNSPLHF
V gene: TRBV9; J gene: TRBJ2-5; D gene: -; clone size: -; CDR3 DNA: TGTGCCAGCAGCACCGGGACAACTCAAGAGACCCAGTACTTC; CDR3 protein: CASSTGTTQETQYF
V gene: TRBV11-2; J gene: TRBJ1-6; D gene: -; clone size: -; CDR3 DNA: TGTGCCAGCAGCCCCGCGGGTGACTATAATTCACCCCTCCACTTT; CDR3 protein: CASSPAGDYNSPLHF
V gene: TRBV4-1; J gene: TRBJ1-3; D gene: -; clone size: -; CDR3 DNA: TGCGCCAGCAGCCAAGAGTCGAGTACTGGAAACACCATATATTTT; CDR3 protein: CASSQESSTGNTIYF
V gene: TRBV2; J gene: TRBJ1-3; D gene: -; clone size: once; CDR3 DNA: TGTGCCAGCAGTGAGACACTGGCCTCTGGAAACACCATATATTTT; CDR3 protein: CASSETLASGNTIYF
V gene: TRBV23-1; J gene: TRBJ2-3; D gene: TRBD2; clone size: -; CDR3 DNA: TGCGCCAGCAGTCACAAGACTAGCGGGAACACAGATACGCAGTATTTT; CDR3 protein: CASSHKTSGNTDTQYF
V gene: TRBV3-1/TRBV3-2; J gene: TRBJ2-7; D gene: -; clone size: -; CDR3 DNA: TGTGCCAGCAGCCAATCGTACGAGCAGTACTTC; CDR3 protein: CASSQSYEQYF
V gene: TRBV19; J gene: TRBJ1-2; D gene: TRBD1; clone size: -; CDR3 DNA: TGTGCCAGTAGTATGGACAGGGGGCGCGGCTATGGCTACACCTTC; CDR3 protein: CASSMDRGRGYGYTF
V gene: TRBV5-4; J gene: TRBJ2-6; D gene: -; clone size: -; CDR3 DNA: TGTGCCAGCAGCAAGGACAGACTCCCTGGGGCCAACGTCCTGACTTTC; CDR3 protein: CASSKDRLPGANVLTF
V gene: TRBV7-9; J gene: TRBJ2-3; D gene: TRBD2; clone size: once; CDR3 DNA: TGTGCCAGCTATGATGTTGGCGGGGGGCCAGATACGCAGTATTTT; CDR3 protein: CASYDVGGGPDTQYF
V gene: TRBV9; J gene: TRBJ2-7; D gene: -; clone size: -; CDR3 DNA: TGTGCCAGCAGCACAGAGGGCCCCTACGAGCAGTACTTC; CDR3 protein: CASSTEGPYEQYF
V gene: TRBV2; J gene: TRBJ1-3; D gene: TRBD1; clone size: few; CDR3 DNA: TGTGCCAGCAGCCTCACAGGGGTAACTGGAAACACCATATATTTT; CDR3 protein: CASSLTGVTGNTIYF
V gene: TRBV2; J gene: TRBJ1-4; D gene: TRBD1; clone size: -; CDR3 DNA: TGTGCCAGTGGACCGGGACAGGCTTGGGGTAATGAAAAACTGTTTTTT; CDR3 protein: CASGPGQAWGNEKLFF
V gene: TRBV6-4; J gene: TRBJ2-7; D gene: TRBD2; clone size: -; CDR3 DNA: TGTGCCAGCAGTGACTCCTGGACTAGTAACTACGAGCAGTACTTC; CDR3 protein: CASSDSWTSNYEQYF
V gene: TRBV5-4; J gene: TRBJ2-6; D gene: -; clone size: -; CDR3 DNA: TGTGCCAGCAGCGAGGGGGTCTCTGGGGCCAACGTCCTGACTTTC; CDR3 protein: CASSEGVSGANVLTF
V gene: TRBV4-3; J gene: TRBJ1-5; D gene: -; clone size: -; CDR3 DNA: TGCGCCAGCAGCCAAGCCCTGGGGCGTTTAGGCAATCAGCCCCAGCATTTT; CDR3 protein: CASSQALGRLGNQPQHF
V gene: TRBV10-1; J gene: TRBJ2-5; D gene: -; clone size: -; CDR3 DNA: TGCGCCAGCATTCCGGTAGACCAAGAGACCCAGTACTTC; CDR3 protein: CASIPVDQETQYF
V gene: TRBV5-1; J gene: TRBJ2-7; D gene: -; clone size: -; CDR3 DNA: TGCGCCAGCAGCCCCACAGGGGGGGAAAGGTCTGGACAGTACTTC; CDR3 protein: CASSPTGGERSGQYF
V gene: TRBV6-7; J gene: TRBJ2-3; D gene: TRBD2; clone size: -; CDR3 DNA: TGTGCCCCTACCCCGGAAGAGAGGACTAGCGGGGATACTAGCACAGATACGCAGTATTTT; CDR3 protein: CAPTPEERTSGDTSTDTQYF
V gene: TRBV9; J gene: TRBJ1-2; D gene: TRBD1; clone size: -; CDR3 DNA: TGTGCCAGCAGCGTCCGGACAGGGGCGGGTGGCTACACCTTC; CDR3 protein: CASSVRTGAGGYTF
V gene: TRBV25-1; J gene: TRBJ2-5; D gene: TRBD1; clone size: -; CDR3 DNA: TGTGCCAGCAGAGGGACAGGCAAAATCCAAGAGACCCAGTACTTC; CDR3 protein: CASRGTGKIQETQYF
V gene: TRBV29-1; J gene: TRBJ1-5; D gene: TRBD1; clone size: -; CDR3 DNA: TGCAGCGTTGCATGGGACAGGGGAGAGAAGCCCCAGCATTTT; CDR3 protein: CSVAWDRGEKPQHF
V gene: TRBV4-1; J gene: TRBJ1-3; D gene: -; clone size: once; CDR3 DNA: TGCGCCAGCAGCCGGACACACCGGGACATAGCAAACACCATATATTTT; CDR3 protein: CASSRTHRDIANTIYF
V gene: TRBV28; J gene: TRBJ1-5; D gene: TRBD1; clone size: -; CDR3 DNA: TGTGCCAGCGGGACAGGGACTCAGCCCCAGCATTTT; CDR3 protein: CASGTGTQPQHF
V gene: TRBV5-6; J gene: TRBJ1-3; D gene: TRBD1; clone size: -; CDR3 DNA: TGTGCCAGCAGCTTGGACCTCTGGACAGGGGGTAGGGGAAACACCATATATTTT; CDR3 protein: CASSLDLWTGGRGNTIYF